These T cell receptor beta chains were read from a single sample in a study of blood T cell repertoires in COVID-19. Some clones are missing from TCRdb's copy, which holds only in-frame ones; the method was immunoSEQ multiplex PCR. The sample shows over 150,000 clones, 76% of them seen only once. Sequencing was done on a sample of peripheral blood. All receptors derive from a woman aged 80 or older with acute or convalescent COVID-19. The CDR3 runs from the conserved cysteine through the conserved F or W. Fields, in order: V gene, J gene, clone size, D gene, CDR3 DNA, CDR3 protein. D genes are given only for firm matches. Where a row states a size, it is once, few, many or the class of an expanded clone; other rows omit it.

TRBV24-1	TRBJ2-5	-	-	TGTGCCACCAGTGATCCCGCCCGAGGGGAGACCCAGTACTTC	CATSDPARGETQYF
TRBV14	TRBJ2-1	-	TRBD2	TGTGCCAGCAGCCAACGACTAGCGGGAGCCGGCAATGAGCAGTTCTTC	CASSQRLAGAGNEQFF
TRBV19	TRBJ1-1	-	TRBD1	TGTGCCAGTAAACCGGGGACAGCTAACACTGAAGCTTTCTTT	CASKPGTANTEAFF
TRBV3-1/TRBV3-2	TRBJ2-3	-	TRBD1	TGTGCCAGCAGCCAAGGGGACAGGGGGCGTCGAGATACGCAGTATTTT	CASSQGDRGRRDTQYF
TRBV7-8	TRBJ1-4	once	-	TGTGCCAGCAGCTTTGCCAGAAGAGGGGAAAAACTGTTTTTT	CASSFARRGEKLFF
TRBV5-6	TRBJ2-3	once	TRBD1	TGTGCCAGCAGCTTCTTCGGGACAGGTTACACAGATACGCAGTATTTT	CASSFFGTGYTDTQYF
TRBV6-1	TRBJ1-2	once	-	TGTGCCAGCAGTGAATCGTTCCAGGGGAGCTATGGCTACACCTTC	CASSESFQGSYGYTF
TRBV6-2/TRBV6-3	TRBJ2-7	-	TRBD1	TGTGCCAGCACCCCGACAGGGGAATATCACTACGAGCAGTACTTC	CASTPTGEYHYEQYF
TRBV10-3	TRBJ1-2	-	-	TGTGCCATCAGTGAAGAGGGAGACACGGGGAACTATGGCTACACCTTC	CAISEEGDTGNYGYTF
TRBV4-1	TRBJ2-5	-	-	TGCGCCAGCAGCCAACCTACAGGGACCAAAGAGACCCAGTACTTC	CASSQPTGTKETQYF
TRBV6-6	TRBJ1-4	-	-	TGTGCCAGCAGCAAACGGACAGCAACTAATGAAAAACTGTTTTTT	CASSKRTATNEKLFF
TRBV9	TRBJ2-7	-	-	TGTGCCAGCAGCGTCGGTACCTACGAGCAGTACTTC	CASSVGTYEQYF
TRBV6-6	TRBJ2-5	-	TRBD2	TGTGCCAGCAGTCTCGGGGGGAACCAAGAGACCCAGTACTTC	CASSLGGNQETQYF
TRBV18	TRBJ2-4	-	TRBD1	TGTGCCAGCTCACTCGGACAGGGGGACATTCAGTACTTC	CASSLGQGDIQYF
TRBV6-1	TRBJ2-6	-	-	TGTGCCAGCAGTGCCCAGTTTTTATCTGGGGCCAACGTCCTGACTTTC	CASSAQFLSGANVLTF
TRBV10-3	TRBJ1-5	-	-	TGTGCCATCAGTGAGTCTGCAGGGCGCCGTAATCAGCCCCAGCATTTT	CAISESAGRRNQPQHF
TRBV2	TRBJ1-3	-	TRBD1	TGTGCCAGCAGTGATTGGACAGGGAGCGGAAACACCATATATTTT	CASSDWTGSGNTIYF
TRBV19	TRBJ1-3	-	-	TGTGCCAGTAGTATTCCCGGGAATGGAAACACCATATATTTT	CASSIPGNGNTIYF
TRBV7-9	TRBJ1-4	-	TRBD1	TGTGCCAGCAGCCCGACAGGGTTGGATGAAAAACTGTTTTTT	CASSPTGLDEKLFF
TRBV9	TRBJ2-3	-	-	TGTGCCAGCAGCGTATCGGCGGGGCAGGGCGGGACCAAAATCCCAGATACGCAGTATTTT	CASSVSAGQGGTKIPDTQYF
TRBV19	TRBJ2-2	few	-	TGTGCCAGTAGTAAATCACAGGTCGTAAGTACCGGGGAGCTGTTTTTT	CASSKSQVVSTGELFF
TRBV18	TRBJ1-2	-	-	TGTGCCAGCTCACCAACGGGGGACTATGGCTACACCTTC	CASSPTGDYGYTF
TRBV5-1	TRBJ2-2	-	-	TGCGCCAGCAGCTTGGCCAGCTCCAGGGGCACCGGGGAGCTGTTTTTT	CASSLASSRGTGELFF
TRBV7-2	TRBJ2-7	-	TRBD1	TGTGCCAGCAGCTTCGACAGGGGTCCCTACGAGCAGTACTTC	CASSFDRGPYEQYF
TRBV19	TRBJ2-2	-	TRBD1	TGTGCCAGTAGTATATCAGGGGGCACCGGGGAGCTGTTTTTT	CASSISGGTGELFF